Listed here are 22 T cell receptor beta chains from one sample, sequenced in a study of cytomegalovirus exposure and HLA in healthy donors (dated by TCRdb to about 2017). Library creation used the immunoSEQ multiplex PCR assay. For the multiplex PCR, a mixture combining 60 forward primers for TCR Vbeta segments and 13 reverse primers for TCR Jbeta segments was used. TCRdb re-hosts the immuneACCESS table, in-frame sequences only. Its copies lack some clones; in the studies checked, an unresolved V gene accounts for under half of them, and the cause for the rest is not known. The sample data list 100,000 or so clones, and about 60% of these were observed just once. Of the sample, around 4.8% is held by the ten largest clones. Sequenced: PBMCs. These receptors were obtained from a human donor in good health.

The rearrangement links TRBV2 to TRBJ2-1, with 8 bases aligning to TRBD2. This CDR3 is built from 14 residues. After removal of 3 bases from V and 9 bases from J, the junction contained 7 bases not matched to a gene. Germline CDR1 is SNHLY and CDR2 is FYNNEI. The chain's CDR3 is CASSEGGGYGEQFF. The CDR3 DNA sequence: TGTGCCAGCAGTGAGGGCGGGGGGTATGGTGAGCAGTTCTTC. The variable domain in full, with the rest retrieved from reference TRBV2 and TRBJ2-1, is EPEVTQTPSHQVTQMGQEVILRCVPISNHLYFYWYRQILGQKVEFLVSFYNNEISEKSEIFDDQFSVERPDGSNFTLKIRSTKLEDSAMYFCASSEGGGYGEQFFGPGTRLTVL.

The CDR3 spells CASGARYNEQFF. The CDR3 DNA is TGTGCCAGCGGGGCTAGGTACAATGAGCAGTTCTTC. The chain couples TRBV6-1 to TRBJ2-1, with D perhaps matching TRBD1 (5 bases). The CDR3 is 12 amino acids. Per the germline V gene, CDR1 is MNHNS and CDR2 is SASEGT. The germline V and J ends were trimmed by 8 bases and 4 bases, with 9 bases remaining between them.

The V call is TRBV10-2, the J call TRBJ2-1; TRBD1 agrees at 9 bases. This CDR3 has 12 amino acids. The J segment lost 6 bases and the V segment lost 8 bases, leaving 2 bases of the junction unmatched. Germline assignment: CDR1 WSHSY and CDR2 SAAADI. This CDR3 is CASGDRANEQFF. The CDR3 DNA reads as TGCGCCAGCGGGGACAGGGCCAATGAGCAGTTCTTC.

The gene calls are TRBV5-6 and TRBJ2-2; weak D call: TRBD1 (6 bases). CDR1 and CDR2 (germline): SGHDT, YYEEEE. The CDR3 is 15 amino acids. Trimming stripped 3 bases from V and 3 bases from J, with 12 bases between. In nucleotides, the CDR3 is TGTGCCAGCAGCTCACAGGGCTTTTACACCGGGGAGCTGTTTTTT. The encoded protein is CASSSQGFYTGELFF.

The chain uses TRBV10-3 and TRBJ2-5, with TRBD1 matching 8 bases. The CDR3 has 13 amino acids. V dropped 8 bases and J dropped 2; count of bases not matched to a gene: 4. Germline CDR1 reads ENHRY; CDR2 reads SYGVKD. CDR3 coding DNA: TGTGCCATCCTTGGACAGGGTCAAGAGACCCAGTACTTC. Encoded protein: CAILGQGQETQYF.

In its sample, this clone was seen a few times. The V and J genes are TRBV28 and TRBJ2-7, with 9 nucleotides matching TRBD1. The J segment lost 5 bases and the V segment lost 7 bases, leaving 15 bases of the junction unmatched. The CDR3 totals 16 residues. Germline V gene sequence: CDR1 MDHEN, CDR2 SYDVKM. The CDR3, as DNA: TGTGCCAGCACCCGACGCCTTGGGGACAGGGTGCACGAGCAGTACTTC. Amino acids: CASTRRLGDRVHEQYF.

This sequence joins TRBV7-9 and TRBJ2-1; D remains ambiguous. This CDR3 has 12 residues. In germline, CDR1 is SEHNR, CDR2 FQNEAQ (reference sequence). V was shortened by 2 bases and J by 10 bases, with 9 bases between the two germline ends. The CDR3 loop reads CASSLTAGEQFF. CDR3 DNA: TGTGCCAGCAGCTTAACGGCAGGCGAGCAGTTCTTC.

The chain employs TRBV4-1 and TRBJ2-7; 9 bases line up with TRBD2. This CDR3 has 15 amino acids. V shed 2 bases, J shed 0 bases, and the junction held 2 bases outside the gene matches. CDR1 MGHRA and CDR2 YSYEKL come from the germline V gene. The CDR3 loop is CASSQLTSGSYEQYF. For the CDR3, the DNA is TGCGCCAGCAGCCAATTGACTAGCGGCTCCTACGAGCAGTACTTC.

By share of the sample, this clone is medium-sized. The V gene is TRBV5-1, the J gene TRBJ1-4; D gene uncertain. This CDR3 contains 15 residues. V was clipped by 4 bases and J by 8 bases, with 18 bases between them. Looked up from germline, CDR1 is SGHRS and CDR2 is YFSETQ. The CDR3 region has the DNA TGCGCCAGCAGCCCAGGCGGGTCGGGTCGGGAAAAACTGTTTTTT. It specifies CASSPGGSGREKLFF. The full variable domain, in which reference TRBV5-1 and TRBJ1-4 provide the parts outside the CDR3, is KAGVTQTPRYLIKTRGQQVTLSCSPISGHRSVSWYQQTPGQGLQFLFEYFSETQRNKGNFPGRFSGRQFSNSRSEMNVSTLELGDSALYLCASSPGGSGREKLFFGSGTQLSVL.

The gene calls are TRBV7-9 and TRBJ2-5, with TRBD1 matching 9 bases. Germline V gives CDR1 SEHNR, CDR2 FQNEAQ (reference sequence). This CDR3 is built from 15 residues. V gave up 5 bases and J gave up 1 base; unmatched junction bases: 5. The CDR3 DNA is TGTGCCAGCAGCGCCACAGGGGGCCTCCAAGAGACCCAGTACTTC. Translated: CASSATGGLQETQYF. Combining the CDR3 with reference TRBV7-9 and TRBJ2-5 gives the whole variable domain DTGVSQNPRHKITKRGQNVTFRCDPISEHNRLYWYRQTLGQGPEFLTYFQNEAQLEKSRLLSDRFSAERPKGSFSTLEIQRTEQGDSAMYLCASSATGGLQETQYFGPGTRLLVL.

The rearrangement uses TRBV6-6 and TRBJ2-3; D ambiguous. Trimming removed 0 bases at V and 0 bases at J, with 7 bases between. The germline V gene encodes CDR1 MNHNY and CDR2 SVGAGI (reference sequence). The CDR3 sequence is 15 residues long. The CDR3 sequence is CASSYSRQSTDTQYF. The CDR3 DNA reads TGTGCCAGCAGTTACTCCAGACAAAGCACAGATACGCAGTATTTT.

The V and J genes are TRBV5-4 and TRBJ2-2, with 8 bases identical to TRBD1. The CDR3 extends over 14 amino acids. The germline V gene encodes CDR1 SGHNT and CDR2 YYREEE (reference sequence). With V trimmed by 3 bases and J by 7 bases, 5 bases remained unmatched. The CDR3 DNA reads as TGTGCCAGCAGCTGGGACACAGGGGGCGGGGAGCTGTTTTTT. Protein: CASSWDTGGGELFF. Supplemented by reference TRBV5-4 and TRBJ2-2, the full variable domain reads ETGVTQSPTHLIKTRGQQVTLRCSSQSGHNTVSWYQQALGQGPQFIFQYYREEENGRGNFPPRFSGLQFPNYSSELNVNALELDDSALYLCASSWDTGGGELFFGEGSRLTVL.

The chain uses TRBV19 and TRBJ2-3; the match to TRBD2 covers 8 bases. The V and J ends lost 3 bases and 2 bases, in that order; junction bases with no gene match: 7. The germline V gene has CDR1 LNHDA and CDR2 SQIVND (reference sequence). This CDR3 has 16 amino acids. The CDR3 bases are TGTGCCAGTAGTATGGAGGCGGGAGGCCCCACAGATACGCAGTATTTT. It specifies CASSMEAGGPTDTQYF.

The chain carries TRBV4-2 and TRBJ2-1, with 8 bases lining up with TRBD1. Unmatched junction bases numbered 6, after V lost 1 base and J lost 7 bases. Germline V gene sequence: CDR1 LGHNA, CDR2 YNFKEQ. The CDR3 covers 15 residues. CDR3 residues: CASSQADTGGNEQFF. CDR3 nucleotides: TGTGCCAGCAGCCAAGCTGATACAGGGGGAAATGAGCAGTTCTTC.

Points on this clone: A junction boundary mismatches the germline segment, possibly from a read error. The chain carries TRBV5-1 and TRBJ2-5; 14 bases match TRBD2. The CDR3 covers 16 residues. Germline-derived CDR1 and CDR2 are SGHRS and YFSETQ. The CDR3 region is CASSYRLAGGQETRYF. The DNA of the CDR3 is TGCGCCAGCAGCTATCGACTAGCGGGAGGGCAAGAGACCCGGTACTTC. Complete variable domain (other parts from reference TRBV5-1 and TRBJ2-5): KAGVTQTPRYLIKTRGQQVTLSCSPISGHRSVSWYQQTPGQGLQFLFEYFSETQRNKGNFPGRFSGRQFSNSRSEMNVSTLELGDSALYLCASSYRLAGGQETRYFGPGTRLLVL.

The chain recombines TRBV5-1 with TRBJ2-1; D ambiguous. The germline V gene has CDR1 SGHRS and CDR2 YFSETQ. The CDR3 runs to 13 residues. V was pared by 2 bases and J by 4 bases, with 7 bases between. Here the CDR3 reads CASSFDKYNEQFF. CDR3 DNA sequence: TGCGCCAGCAGCTTTGACAAGTACAATGAGCAGTTCTTC.

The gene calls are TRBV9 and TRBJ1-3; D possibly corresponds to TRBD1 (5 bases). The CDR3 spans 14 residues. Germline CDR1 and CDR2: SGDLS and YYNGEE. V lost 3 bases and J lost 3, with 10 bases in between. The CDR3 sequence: CASSGVGGGNTIYF. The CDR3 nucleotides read TGTGCCAGCAGCGGCGTGGGGGGTGGAAACACCATATATTTT.

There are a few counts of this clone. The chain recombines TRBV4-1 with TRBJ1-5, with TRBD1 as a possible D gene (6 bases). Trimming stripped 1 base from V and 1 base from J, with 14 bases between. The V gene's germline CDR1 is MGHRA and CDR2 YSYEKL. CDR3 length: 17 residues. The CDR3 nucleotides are TGCGCCAGCAGCCAAGGAGCAGGGACATCAAGCAATCAGCCCCAGCATTTT. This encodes CASSQGAGTSSNQPQHF.

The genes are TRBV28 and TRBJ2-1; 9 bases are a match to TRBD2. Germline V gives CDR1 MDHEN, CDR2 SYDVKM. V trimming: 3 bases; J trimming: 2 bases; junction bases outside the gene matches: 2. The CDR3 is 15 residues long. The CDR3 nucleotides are TGTGCCAGCAGTTTGACTAGCGGAACCTACAATGAGCAGTTCTTC. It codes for CASSLTSGTYNEQFF. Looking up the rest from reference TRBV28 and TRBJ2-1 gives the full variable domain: DVKVTQSSRYLVKRTGEKVFLECVQDMDHENMFWYRQDPGLGLRLIYFSYDVKMKEKGDIPEGYSVSREKKERFSLILESASTNQTSMYLCASSLTSGTYNEQFFGPGTRLTVL.

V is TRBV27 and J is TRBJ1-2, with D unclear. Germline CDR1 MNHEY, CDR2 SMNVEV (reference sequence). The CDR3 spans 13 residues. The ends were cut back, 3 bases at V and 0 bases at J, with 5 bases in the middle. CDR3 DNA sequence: TGTGCCAGCAGTTTTGCAGCTAACTATGGCTACACCTTC. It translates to CASSFAANYGYTF.

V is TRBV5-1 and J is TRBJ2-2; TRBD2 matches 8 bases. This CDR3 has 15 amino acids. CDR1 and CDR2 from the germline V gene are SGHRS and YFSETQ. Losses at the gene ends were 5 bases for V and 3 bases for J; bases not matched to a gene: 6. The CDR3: CASRGLGEDTGELFF. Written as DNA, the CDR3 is TGCGCCAGCAGGGGACTAGGGGAGGACACCGGGGAGCTGTTTTTT.

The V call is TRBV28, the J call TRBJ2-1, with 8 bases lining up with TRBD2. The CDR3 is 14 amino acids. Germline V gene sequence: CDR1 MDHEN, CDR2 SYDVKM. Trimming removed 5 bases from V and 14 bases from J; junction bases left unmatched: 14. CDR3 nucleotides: TGTGCCAGCAGTGCCCCGGGACTAGGGGGATGGGAGTTCTTC. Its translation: CASSAPGLGGWEFF.